This T cell receptor (beta chain) was identified in a study of blood T cell repertoires in COVID-19. Study-level information: Material from acute and convalescent COVID-19 was sourced from the United States, Italy and Spain.

The repertoire was sequenced with immunoSEQ multiplex PCR; TCRdb's copy has only in-frame clones and lacks some. The table lists approximately 220,000 clones, approximately 80% of them singletons, with roughly 27% in the top ten. V gave up 7 bases and J gave up 7 bases; unmatched junction bases: 6. Germline V lookup: CDR1 SNHLY, CDR2 FYNNEI. This CDR3 contains 13 residues. The chain recombines TRBV2 with TRBJ2-4; 8 nucleotides agree with TRBD2. The sample consisted of peripheral blood. This clonotype was obtained from a man in his forties or fifties with acute or convalescent COVID-19. CDR3 protein: CASTSAGGNIQYF. CDR3 coding DNA: TGTGCCAGCACTTCCGCGGGAGGTAACATTCAGTACTTC.